This paragraph covers one T cell receptor beta chain sequence. As yet, its antigen is unknown. This CDR3 is built from 14 residues. Trimming took off 2 bases at V and 2 bases at J, with 8 bases between the two ends. Germline V gene data show CDR1 as SGHRS and CDR2 as YFSETQ. The record originates from a study of T cell responses to AZD1222 COVID-19 vaccine. Assay: immunoSEQ multiplex PCR; the TCRdb copy retains only in-frame clones and omits some. Among 95,000 to 150,000 clones, 92% were seen once, and the ten largest hold around 1.7%. Study outcomes and limitations: Of the AZD1222 recipients, only 5 or 6 were seropositive at baseline. The donor group comprised mostly white British people and more females; the analysis possibly underestimated clonal diversity.

Sequencing was performed on peripheral blood, taken on day 0 of AZD1222 vaccination. The TCR was taken from an adult in good health. The chain links TRBV5-1 to TRBJ1-3, with unresolved D. The CDR3 DNA reads TGCGCCAGCAGCTTAAGCGGCCCTGGAAACACCATATATTTT. Protein: CASSLSGPGNTIYF.